This record concerns one T cell receptor (beta chain) sequence. Its antigen is currently unknown. This table comes from immunoSEQ multiplex PCR, and its TCRdb copy is limited to in-frame clones, with some not included. The sample has about 140,000 clones, about nine tenths seen once. Germline values: CDR1 LNHDA, CDR2 SQIVND (reference sequence). The CDR3 has 13 amino acids. The V end lost 4 bases, the J end lost 6 bases, and 11 bases lay between the germline ends. These data belong to a study of CD4+ T cells in melanoma. Study-level results: Diverse differentiation states were reported for melanoma neoantigen-specific CD4+ T cells.

The V call is TRBV19, the J call TRBJ2-3; D unclear. The source is a human donor with melanoma. As DNA, the CDR3 is TGTGCCAGTAGTAAATGGGTTCTCGATACGCAGTATTTT. It specifies CASSKWVLDTQYF.